The 9 T cell receptor beta chains below all came from one sample that was sequenced in a study of T-cell reconstitution after alpha-beta-depleted transplantation in children. The TCRbeta library was prepared with unique molecular identifiers. TCRdb ran MiXCR on the PCR reads and lists one entry per CDR3 protein. The repertoire consists of fewer than 700,000 distinct CDR3 sequences, with over 10% occurring once and the leading ten covering about 2.2%. The input for sequencing was PBMCs, mostly from graft donor cells, taken 360 days after TCRalphabeta/CD19-depleted stem cell transplant. These receptors were collected from a male patient younger than 18 who had a stem cell transplant for acute myeloid leukemia, so the T cells may come from the graft donor.

The chain joins TRBV14 to TRBJ2-5, with TRBD2 as a possible D gene (6 bases). This CDR3 region has 15 residues. CDR1 SGHDN and CDR2 FVKESK come from the germline V gene. The germline V and J ends were trimmed by 3 bases and 1 base, with 12 bases remaining between them. CDR3 protein: CASSQVLAIQETQYF. The CDR3, as DNA: TGTGCCAGCAGCCAGGTCCTAGCGATCCAAGAGACCCAGTACTTC.

This clonotype was seen repeatedly, ten times or more. This chain uses TRBV20-1 with TRBJ2-5; tentatively, D is TRBD1 or TRBD2 (5 bases each). The V end lost 8 bases, the J end lost 4 bases, and 11 bases lay between the germline ends. This CDR3 has 11 amino acids. Germline-derived CDR1 and CDR2 are DFQATT and SNEGSKA (reference sequence). CDR3 residues: CSRGVGETQYF. For the CDR3, the DNA is TGCAGTCGAGGGGTCGGAGAGACCCAGTACTTC.

This clonotype was counted at least ten times. The V gene is TRBV24-1, the J gene TRBJ2-6; D gene ambiguous. CDR1 and CDR2 from the germline V gene are KGHDR and SFDVKD. V lost 5 bases and J lost 1, with 5 bases in between. This CDR3 has 14 amino acids. The CDR3 nucleotides read TGTGCCACCAGTGCCCATTCTGGGGCCAACGTCCTGACTTTC. Encoded protein: CATSAHSGANVLTF.

This clonotype occurred many times. This chain links TRBV4-3 with TRBJ2-3; 7 bases fit TRBD2. The CDR3 totals 17 residues. Germline-derived CDR1 and CDR2 are LGHNA and YSLEER. V was clipped by 2 bases and J by 2 bases; unmatched bases: 10. As DNA, the CDR3 is TGCGCCAGCAGCCAAAGTAGCGGGCAGATAAACACAGATACGCAGTATTTT. Translated: CASSQSSGQINTDTQYF.

This sequence joins TRBV19 and TRBJ2-1, with D uncertain. The germline CDR1 and CDR2 sequences are LNHDA and SQIVND (reference sequence). V was clipped by 7 bases and J by 8 bases, with 18 bases between them. This CDR3 is built from 14 residues. The DNA for the CDR3 is TGTGCCAGTACCTCCGCGTCCATGAAGTATGAGCAGTTCTTC. Translation gives CASTSASMKYEQFF.

J is TRBJ2-3 and V is TRBV30, with TRBD2 matching 8 bases. This CDR3 region has 15 residues. Per germline, CDR1 GTSNPN and CDR2 SVGIG (reference sequence). The junction had 2 bases not matched to a gene; V was cut back by 0 bases and J by 0 bases. CDR3 amino acids: CAWSVLAVSTDTQYF. CDR3 DNA: TGTGCCTGGAGTGTACTAGCGGTCAGCACAGATACGCAGTATTTT.

The gene calls are TRBV9 and TRBJ1-4, with 7 bases matching TRBD1. V lost 0 bases and J lost 5; bases outside the gene matches: 1. Germline assignment: CDR1 SGDLS and CDR2 YYNGEE. This CDR3 is 14 amino acids long. In DNA, the CDR3 is TGTGCCAGCAGCGTAGGACAGGGAAATGAAAAACTGTTTTTT. This codes for CASSVGQGNEKLFF.

J is TRBJ2-1 and V is TRBV12-3 or TRBV12-4; no definite D call. The CDR3 is 13 residues long. Between the trimmed V and J ends, which lost 3 bases and 8 bases, there was a span of 11 bases. The CDR3 reads CASSFGSGDEQFF. The CDR3 DNA sequence: TGTGCCAGCAGTTTCGGGTCTGGGGATGAGCAGTTCTTC.

This clonotype occurred many times. The gene calls are TRBV12-3 or TRBV12-4 and TRBJ2-3, with 7 bases identical to TRBD2. CDR3 length: 15 amino acids. The trim removed 3 bases at V and 0 bases at J, leaving 3 bases unmatched. This CDR3 reads CASSFGGSSTDTQYF. CDR3 DNA: TGTGCCAGCAGTTTCGGGGGGTCTAGCACAGATACGCAGTATTTT.